This T cell receptor beta chain was retrieved from a study of OX40 agonist ivuxolimab in advanced cancers. About the study: At doses from 0.01 to 10 mg/kg, patients were given intravenous ivuxolimab every 2 weeks. At approximately 80% male, the cohort had a mean age of 60 years, ranging from about 23 to 79.

TCRdb's table, derived via immunoSEQ multiplex PCR, lists solely in-frame clones and lacks some. Among over 90,000 clones listed, around 85% were seen once. Germline CDR1 and CDR2: MNHEY and SMNVEV (reference sequence). V was clipped by 6 bases and J by 7 bases, with 20 bases between them. The CDR3 has 15 amino acids. With regard to this clone: Its antigen is unidentified.

Study results and caveats: At 0.1 to 3.0 mg/kg, clonal expansion of CD4+ and CD8+ blood T cells had occurred by week 6.

The chain recombines TRBV27 with TRBJ2-3; no firm D call. The clonotype was recovered from an adult with an advanced solid tumor such as melanoma, head and neck, liver or kidney cancer. Specimen: CD4+ or CD8+ T cells sorted from blood, collected in a trial of the OX40 agonist ivuxolimab. The CDR3 region is CASRKPEDHRNTQYF. The CDR3 DNA is TGTGCCAGCAGGAAGCCCGAGGACCATCGGAATACGCAGTATTTT.